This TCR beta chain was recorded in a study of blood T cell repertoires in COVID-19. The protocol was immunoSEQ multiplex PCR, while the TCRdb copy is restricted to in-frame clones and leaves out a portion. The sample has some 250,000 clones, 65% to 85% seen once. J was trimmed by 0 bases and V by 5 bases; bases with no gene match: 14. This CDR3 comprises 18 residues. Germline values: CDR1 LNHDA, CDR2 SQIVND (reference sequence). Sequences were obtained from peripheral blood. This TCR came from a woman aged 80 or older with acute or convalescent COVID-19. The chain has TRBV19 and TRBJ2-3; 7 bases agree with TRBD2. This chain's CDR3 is CASSGYMGGTPSTDTQYF. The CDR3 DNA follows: TGTGCCAGTAGTGGGTATATGGGGGGGACCCCGAGCACAGATACGCAGTATTTT.